The present entry profiles one T cell receptor (beta chain) with its context. The assay was immunoSEQ multiplex PCR, and TCRdb's table has in-frame clones only and misses some. This table has 100,000 to 120,000 clones, nearly 90% appearing once. These data belong to a study of PD-1 blockade in classical Hodgkin lymphoma. Overall study: The study gave patients nivolumab 3 mg/kg intravenously every 2 weeks.

Exposure to brentuximab vedotin varied, and each patient had relapsed following autologous stem cell transplantation. The junction had 3 bases not matched to a gene; V was cut back by 2 bases and J by 9 bases. The CDR3 has 13 residues. The germline CDR1 and CDR2 sequences are MNHEY and SVGAGI. This receptor was taken from a human donor with classical Hodgkin lymphoma. The chain employs TRBV6-5 and TRBJ2-1, with 8 bases lining up with TRBD2. The sample here was peripheral blood mononuclear cells (PBMCs), taken before the second cycle of nivolumab. The CDR3 region has the DNA TGTGCCAGCAGTTACGGGACTAGAGTTGAGCAGTTCTTC. Protein sequence: CASSYGTRVEQFF.